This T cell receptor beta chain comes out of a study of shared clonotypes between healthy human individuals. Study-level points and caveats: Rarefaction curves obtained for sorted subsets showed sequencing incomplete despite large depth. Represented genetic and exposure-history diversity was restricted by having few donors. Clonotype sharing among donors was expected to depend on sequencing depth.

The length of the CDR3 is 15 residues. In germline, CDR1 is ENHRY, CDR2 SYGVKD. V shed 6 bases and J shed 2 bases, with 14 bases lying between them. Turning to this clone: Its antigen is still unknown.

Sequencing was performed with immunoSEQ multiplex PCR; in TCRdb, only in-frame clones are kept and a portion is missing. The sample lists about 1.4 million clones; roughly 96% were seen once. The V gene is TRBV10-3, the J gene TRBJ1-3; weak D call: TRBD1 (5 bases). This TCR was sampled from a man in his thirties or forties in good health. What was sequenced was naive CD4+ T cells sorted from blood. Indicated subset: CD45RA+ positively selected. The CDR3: CAIRIGGSTGNTIYF. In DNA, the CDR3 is TGTGCCATCAGGATTGGGGGGAGCACTGGAAACACCATATATTTT.